The 10 T cell receptor beta chains below were found in one sample sequenced in a study of cytomegalovirus exposure and HLA in healthy donors. PCR primers comprised 60 Vbeta and 13 Jbeta primers. The protocol was immunoSEQ multiplex PCR, while the TCRdb copy is restricted to in-frame clones and leaves out a portion. Of about 170,000 clones in the sample, around 77% are singletons; the top ten hold approximately 2.1%. The sample comprised PBMCs. The receptors were sampled from a woman in her 30s in good health and CMV-seropositive.

This clone came up a few times. The chain recombines TRBV5-4 with TRBJ1-2; D call uncertain. This CDR3 spans 14 amino acids. Germline CDR1 and CDR2: SGHNT and YYREEE (reference sequence). Trimming took off 2 bases at V and 2 bases at J, with 10 bases between the two ends. The CDR3, as DNA: TGTGCCAGCAGCTTTGGACTCCCCAACTATGGCTACACCTTC. This sequence encodes CASSFGLPNYGYTF.

This sequence joins TRBV20-1 and TRBJ1-2; D gene ambiguous. Germline values: CDR1 DFQATT, CDR2 SNEGSKA (reference sequence). The CDR3 length is 10 residues. V was pared by 5 bases and J by 8 bases, with 9 bases between. The CDR3 here is CSAEGGGYTF. CDR3 DNA sequence: TGCAGTGCTGAAGGAGGGGGCTACACCTTC.

J is TRBJ1-2 and V is TRBV4-3; TRBD1 matches at 7 bases. Trimming removed 0 bases from V and 12 bases from J; junction bases left unmatched: 7. This CDR3 spans 13 amino acids. Germline V gene lookup returns CDR1 LGHNA and CDR2 YSLEER. The CDR3 bases are TGCGCCAGCAGCCAAGATCAGGAGACAGGGAACACCTTC. Encoded protein: CASSQDQETGNTF.

This chain connects TRBV5-6 to TRBJ1-1, with 12 bases fitting TRBD1. Germline CDR1 and CDR2: SGHDT and YYEEEE. Unmatched junction bases numbered 12, after V lost 4 bases and J lost 5 bases. The CDR3 totals 17 residues. CDR3: CASSLGGQGAFGTEAFF. The CDR3 nucleotides read TGTGCCAGCAGCCTGGGGGGACAGGGGGCTTTCGGAACTGAAGCTTTCTTT.

This chain connects TRBV5-4 to TRBJ1-1; D remains ambiguous. The CDR3 is 14 amino acids. V shed 1 base and J shed 7 bases, with 14 bases lying between them. From germline, CDR1 is SGHNT and CDR2 YYREEE (reference sequence). In nucleotides, the CDR3 is TGTGCCAGCAGCTTGTCCCGAGGCCTGGGTGAAGCTTTCTTT. It encodes CASSLSRGLGEAFF.

The chain links TRBV28 to TRBJ1-2, with D possibly matching TRBD1 (5 bases). CDR3 length: 11 residues. Trimming took off 7 bases at V and 7 bases at J, with 10 bases between the two ends. Germline CDR1 is MDHEN and CDR2 is SYDVKM. CDR3 region: CASKGVAGYTF. The CDR3 region has the DNA TGTGCCAGCAAAGGGGTCGCTGGCTACACCTTC.

The chain links TRBV4-1 to TRBJ1-3; 7 bases match TRBD1. Looked up from germline, CDR1 is MGHRA and CDR2 is YSYEKL. The CDR3 extends over 17 amino acids. Germline trimming cut 0 bases from V and 6 bases from J; bases unmatched to any gene: 11. The CDR3 reads CASSQDLLPQGKNTIYF. CDR3 in DNA: TGCGCCAGCAGCCAAGACCTTCTTCCACAGGGGAAAAACACCATATATTTT.

This clone was seen once. This chain links TRBV7-9 with TRBJ2-5, with 7 bases lining up with TRBD2. Germline CDR1 and CDR2: SEHNR and FQNEAQ (reference sequence). The V gene end was trimmed by 3 bases and the J gene end by 4 bases; junction bases not matched to a gene: 11. The CDR3 is 16 residues long. The CDR3 loop reads CASSFGRTSQLETQYF. In DNA, the CDR3 is TGTGCCAGCAGCTTCGGGAGGACTAGTCAGTTAGAGACCCAGTACTTC.

The J gene is TRBJ1-1, the V gene TRBV30, with no clear D. V lost 3 bases and J lost 5, with 10 bases in between. From germline, CDR1 is GTSNPN and CDR2 SVGIG (reference sequence). The CDR3 is made up of 12 amino acids. The CDR3 sequence is CAWSGSWTEAFF. For the CDR3, the DNA is TGTGCCTGGAGCGGTAGTTGGACTGAAGCTTTCTTT.

V usage is TRBV30 and J usage is TRBJ1-4; TRBD1 aligns across 8 bases. CDR3 length equals 16 residues. The germline gives CDR1 GTSNPN, CDR2 SVGIG (reference sequence). V lost 3 bases to trimming and J lost 4 bases; unmatched junction nucleotides: 10. For the CDR3, the DNA is TGTGCCTGGAGAGCCACAGGGGGGTGGGGTAATGAAAAACTGTTTTTT. Its translation is CAWRATGGWGNEKLFF.